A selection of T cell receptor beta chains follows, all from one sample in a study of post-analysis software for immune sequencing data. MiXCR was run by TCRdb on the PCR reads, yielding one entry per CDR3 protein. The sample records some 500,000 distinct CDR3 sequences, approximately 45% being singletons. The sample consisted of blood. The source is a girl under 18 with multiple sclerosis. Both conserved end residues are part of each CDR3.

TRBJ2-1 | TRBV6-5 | CASRARTSGSYNEQFF
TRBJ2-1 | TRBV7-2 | CASSRDRGTSGYNEQFF
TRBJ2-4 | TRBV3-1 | CASSQGAGAKNIQYF
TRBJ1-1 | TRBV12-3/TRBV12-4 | CASSFLTAANTEAFF
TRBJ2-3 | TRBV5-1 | CASSFVAKSLAERTDTQYF
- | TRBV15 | CATSAYSGSLIGETQYF
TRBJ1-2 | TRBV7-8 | CASRDEVEGYGYTF
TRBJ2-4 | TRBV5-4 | CASSLGQAVAKNIQYF
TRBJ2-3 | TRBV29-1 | CSVDTGGADTQYF
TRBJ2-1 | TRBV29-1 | CSVEDGTSGYNEQFF
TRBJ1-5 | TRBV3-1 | CASSHGYDSNQPQHF
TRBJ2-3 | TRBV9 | CASSVEGATDTQYF
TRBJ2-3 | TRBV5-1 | CASSLDGQGMTDTQYF
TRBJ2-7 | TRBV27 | CASSLDPGPYEQYF
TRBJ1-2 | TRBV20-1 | CSARRGQDYGYTF
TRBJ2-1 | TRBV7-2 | CASSWTSSYNGQFF
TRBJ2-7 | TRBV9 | CASSRLGTESYEQYF
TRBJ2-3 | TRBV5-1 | CASSGSVAGGGDTQYF
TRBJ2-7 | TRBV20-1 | CSARDESSYEQYF
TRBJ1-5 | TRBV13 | CASSLAAGSHSNQPQHF
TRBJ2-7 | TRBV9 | CASTSSLSSYEQYF
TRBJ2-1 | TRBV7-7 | CASSLEGDERFF
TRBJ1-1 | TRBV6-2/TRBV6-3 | CASSYGVSPAFF
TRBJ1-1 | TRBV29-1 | CSVEDGRGTEAFF
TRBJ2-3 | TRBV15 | CATSRLAGASRGTDTQYF
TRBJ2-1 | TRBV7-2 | CASSLVGLAGNEQFF
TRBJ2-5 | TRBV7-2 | CASSLSGLISYKQYF
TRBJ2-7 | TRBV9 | CASSVEEGLSTEQYF
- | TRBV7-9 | CASSPETFYEQYF
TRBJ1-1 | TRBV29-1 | CSVRGLLMNTEAFF
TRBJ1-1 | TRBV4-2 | CASSRALVNTEAFF
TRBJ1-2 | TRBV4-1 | CASSHSPPPGTGNYGYTF
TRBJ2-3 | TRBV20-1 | CSASRTSGYTDTQYF
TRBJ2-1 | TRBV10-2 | CASSESSGGPRNEQFF
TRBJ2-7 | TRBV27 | CASSFSGPSYEQYF
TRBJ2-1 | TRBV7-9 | CASSPGTSGSGGQFF
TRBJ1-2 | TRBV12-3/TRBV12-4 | CASSFSATNYGYTF
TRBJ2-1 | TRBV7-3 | CASSLSLTSHRFF
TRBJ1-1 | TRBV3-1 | CASSQGGPAEAFF
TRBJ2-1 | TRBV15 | CATSRGASGEYNEQFF
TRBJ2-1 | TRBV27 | CASFSGLDTYNEQFF